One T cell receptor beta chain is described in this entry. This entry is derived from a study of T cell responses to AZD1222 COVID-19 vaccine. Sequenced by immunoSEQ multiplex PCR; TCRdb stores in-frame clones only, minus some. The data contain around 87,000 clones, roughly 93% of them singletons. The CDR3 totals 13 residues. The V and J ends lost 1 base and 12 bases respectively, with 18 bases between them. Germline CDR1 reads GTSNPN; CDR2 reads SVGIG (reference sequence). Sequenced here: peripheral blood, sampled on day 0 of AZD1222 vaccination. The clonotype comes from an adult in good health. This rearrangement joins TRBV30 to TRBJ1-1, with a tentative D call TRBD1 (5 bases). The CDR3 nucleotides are TGTGCCTGGAGTGGGCGGGGGACGGGGCGGCCTTTCTTT. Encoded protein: CAWSGRGTGRPFF.